This entry lists 26 T cell receptor beta chains sequenced from one sample in a study of T cell responses to AZD1222 COVID-19 vaccine. Using immunoSEQ multiplex PCR, the repertoire was profiled, and TCRdb retains in-frame clones only, with some absent. The sample shows approximately 160,000 clones, around 90% of them seen only once. This material consisted of peripheral blood, taken on day 0 of AZD1222 vaccination. These TCRs come from an adult in good health.

In this sample, this clone turned up once. One end of the junction fails to match germline, which may point to a read error. The J gene is TRBJ1-6, the V gene TRBV7-8; no firm D call. Germline V lookup: CDR1 SGHVS, CDR2 FQNEAQ. The CDR3 is 15 residues long. CDR3 residues: CASSFQVSNNSPLHF. The CDR3 DNA reads as TGTGCCAGCAGCTTTCAAGTCTCCAATAATTCACCCCTCCACTTT.

The chain uses TRBV28 and TRBJ2-6, with 11 bases matching TRBD2. CDR1 is MDHEN and CDR2 is SYDVKM in the germline V gene. The junction had 10 bases not matched to a gene; V was cut back by 3 bases and J by 0 bases. The CDR3 runs to 20 residues. CDR3 loop: CASSLFLAGGTISGANVLTF. DNA of the CDR3: TGTGCCAGCAGTTTGTTCCTAGCGGGAGGTACTATCTCTGGGGCCAACGTCCTGACTTTC. Full variable domain (outside the CDR3, taken from reference TRBV28 and TRBJ2-6): DVKVTQSSRYLVKRTGEKVFLECVQDMDHENMFWYRQDPGLGLRLIYFSYDVKMKEKGDIPEGYSVSREKKERFSLILESASTNQTSMYLCASSLFLAGGTISGANVLTFGAGSRLTVL.

This chain uses TRBV11-2 with TRBJ2-1; D is undetermined. The CDR3 spans 13 residues. V was trimmed by 0 bases and J by 7 bases, leaving 7 bases between them. Germline V CDR1 and CDR2: SGHAT, FQNNGV. The CDR3 loop is CASSLDGGNEQFF. The CDR3 nucleotides are TGTGCCAGCAGCTTAGACGGTGGAAATGAGCAGTTCTTC.

The rearrangement joins TRBV6-5 to TRBJ1-4; D ambiguous. Germline assignment: CDR1 MNHEY and CDR2 SVGAGI. V was trimmed by 8 bases and J by 0 bases, leaving 10 bases between them. CDR3 length: 14 amino acids. The CDR3 region has the DNA TGTGCCAGCTCAAGGTTAGCAACTAATGAAAAACTGTTTTTT. It codes for CASSRLATNEKLFF.

There are a few counts of this clone. The chain links TRBV6-5 to TRBJ1-1; TRBD1 might be the D (5 bases). Germline-derived CDR1 and CDR2 are MNHEY and SVGAGI. The CDR3 loop spans 15 amino acids. V was cut by 2 bases and J by 3 bases, with 13 bases left in between. The CDR3 DNA reads as TGTGCCAGCAGTTACGCCTTTCTGGGGGACACTGAAGCTTTCTTT. It translates to CASSYAFLGDTEAFF.

This sequence joins TRBV18 and TRBJ1-5; no clear D gene. The CDR3 totals 15 residues. V lost 2 bases, J lost 4 bases, and 12 bases lay in between. Germline V gene sequence: CDR1 KGHSH, CDR2 LQKENI. For the CDR3, the DNA is TGTGCCAGCTCACCAGAACAGTTTAAAAATCAGCCCCAGCATTTT. Translating gives CASSPEQFKNQPQHF.

The CDR3 DNA reads TGTGCCAGCTCACCACCGTCCTACAATGAGCAGTTCTTC. This translates into CASSPPSYNEQFF. The chain combines TRBV18 with TRBJ2-1, with D unclear. The germline CDR1 and CDR2 sequences are KGHSH and LQKENI. V lost 0 bases to trimming and J lost 1 base, with 1 base between them. This CDR3 region has 13 residues.

J is TRBJ2-3 and V is TRBV2; 9 bases match TRBD2. This CDR3 region has 16 residues. V lost 8 bases and J lost 5; bases outside the gene matches: 14. The germline V gene encodes CDR1 SNHLY and CDR2 FYNNEI. The CDR3 nucleotides read TGTGCCAGCTGGGAGCCGGGACTAGCTGTGGGAGATACGCAGTATTTT. Protein sequence: CASWEPGLAVGDTQYF.

This rearrangement joins TRBV30 to TRBJ1-6, with D unclear. Germline V gives CDR1 GTSNPN, CDR2 SVGIG (reference sequence). There are 14 residues in the CDR3. V lost 0 bases to trimming and J lost 7 bases, with 10 bases between them. The CDR3 is CAWSVGHKNSPLHF. CDR3 nucleotides: TGTGCCTGGAGTGTAGGGCATAAGAATTCACCCCTCCACTTT.

This chain's CDR3 is CASGGQSNSPLHF. The CDR3 region has the DNA TGTGCCTCGGGAGGACAGTCTAATTCACCCCTCCACTTT. The chain carries TRBV2 and TRBJ1-6, with D tentatively TRBD1 (6 bases). The V end was cut by 11 bases, the J end by 6 bases, with 14 bases between. The CDR3 totals 13 residues. CDR1 is SNHLY, CDR2 FYNNEI, per germline.

The chain combines TRBV4-1 with TRBJ2-2, with D perhaps given as TRBD1 or TRBD2 (5 bases each). V was cut by 3 bases and J by 7 bases, with 9 bases left in between. This CDR3 has 13 residues. Germline CDR1 and CDR2: MGHRA and YSYEKL. CDR3 in amino acids: CASSHGGIGELFF. As DNA, the CDR3 is TGCGCCAGCAGCCATGGGGGTATCGGGGAGCTGTTTTTT.

CDR3 amino acids: CASRAGQLNEKLFF. The DNA of the CDR3 is TGTGCCAGTAGGGCTGGACAGCTAAATGAAAAACTGTTTTTT. V is TRBV19 and J is TRBJ1-4; tentatively, D is TRBD1 (6 bases). The V and J ends lost 6 bases and 5 bases respectively, with 13 bases between them. This CDR3 spans 14 amino acids. Germline CDR1 reads LNHDA; CDR2 reads SQIVND (reference sequence).

The chain combines TRBV7-2 with TRBJ1-6; D remains ambiguous. CDR1 SGHTA and CDR2 FQGNSA come from the germline V gene. V was trimmed by 2 bases and J by 7 bases, leaving 9 bases between them. This CDR3 is built from 14 residues. Here the CDR3 reads CASSLRVLNSPLHF. CDR3 nucleotide sequence: TGTGCCAGCAGCTTAAGGGTCTTGAATTCACCCCTCCACTTT.

V usage is TRBV6-5 and J usage is TRBJ1-6; 9 bases agree with TRBD1. Trimming took 7 bases from V and 10 from J; bases not matched to a gene: 11. Germline V gene lookup returns CDR1 MNHEY and CDR2 SVGAGI. The CDR3 loop spans 15 amino acids. The CDR3 loop is CASIPLQGARSPLHF. Here the CDR3 DNA reads TGTGCCAGCATCCCCCTACAGGGGGCAAGATCACCCCTCCACTTT.

DNA for the CDR3: TGTGCCAGCAGTTACTCAGGGACACCTTATAATTCACCCCTCCACTTT. It codes for CASSYSGTPYNSPLHF. The chain links TRBV6-5 to TRBJ1-6, with D maybe TRBD1 (6 bases). V was cut by 0 bases and J by 4 bases, with 10 bases left in between. The CDR3 covers 16 residues. Germline V CDR1 and CDR2: MNHEY, SVGAGI.

The sample holds one count of this clone. J is TRBJ2-6 and V is TRBV3-1 (or the pseudogene TRBV3-2); no reliable D call. Germline V gene lookup returns CDR1 LGHDT and CDR2 YNNKEL (reference sequence). V gave up 4 bases and J gave up 2 bases, with 3 bases separating them. CDR3 length equals 13 residues. The CDR3 sequence is CASSPTGANVLTF. In DNA form, the CDR3 reads TGTGCCAGCAGCCCCACTGGGGCCAACGTCCTGACTTTC.

The rearrangement uses TRBV9 and TRBJ1-4, with unresolved D. Germline CDR1 and CDR2: SGDLS and YYNGEE. This CDR3 has 12 amino acids. V lost 2 bases and J 7 bases, leaving 6 bases between the germline ends. CDR3 sequence: CASSVLGEKLFF. CDR3 sequence (DNA): TGTGCCAGCAGCGTCTTGGGTGAAAAACTGTTTTTT.

J is TRBJ2-1 and V is TRBV7-9; 11 bases align to TRBD2. Germline values: CDR1 SEHNR, CDR2 FQNEAQ (reference sequence). This CDR3 has 16 residues. J gave up 9 bases and V 5 bases, and 12 bases lay outside the gene matches. The CDR3 region is CASSAELSGRGGEQFF. The CDR3, as DNA: TGTGCCAGCAGCGCCGAGCTTAGCGGGAGGGGGGGTGAGCAGTTCTTC.

V usage is TRBV10-3 and J usage is TRBJ1-5; 7 bases fit TRBD1. The CDR3 spans 15 residues. Germline assignment: CDR1 ENHRY and CDR2 SYGVKD. V was clipped by 0 bases and J by 3 bases; unmatched bases: 2. The CDR3 sequence is CAISESTGPNQPQHF. Here the CDR3 DNA reads TGTGCCATCAGTGAGTCGACAGGGCCCAATCAGCCCCAGCATTTT.

The gene calls are TRBV27 and TRBJ2-3, with TRBD1 matching over 10 bases. V lost 5 bases to trimming and J lost 4 bases; unmatched junction nucleotides: 9. Per the germline V gene, CDR1 is MNHEY and CDR2 is SMNVEV (reference sequence). There are 16 residues in the CDR3. The CDR3 nucleotides read TGTGCCAGCAGTCGACTTGGACAGGGGGGACCAGATACGCAGTATTTT. Amino acids: CASSRLGQGGPDTQYF.

The V call is TRBV5-1, the J call TRBJ2-5; no definite D call. This CDR3 region has 13 residues. V lost 1 base, J lost 1 base, and 5 bases lay in between. From germline, CDR1 is SGHRS and CDR2 YFSETQ. For the CDR3, the DNA is TGCGCCAGCAGCTTGACAGCCCAAGAGACCCAGTACTTC. It codes for CASSLTAQETQYF. The full variable domain, its missing parts supplied by reference TRBV5-1 and TRBJ2-5, is KAGVTQTPRYLIKTRGQQVTLSCSPISGHRSVSWYQQTPGQGLQFLFEYFSETQRNKGNFPGRFSGRQFSNSRSEMNVSTLELGDSALYLCASSLTAQETQYFGPGTRLLVL.

The rearrangement joins TRBV6-6 to TRBJ1-2; possible D gene TRBD1, 6 bases. The CDR3 runs 13 residues. Germline V gene lookup returns CDR1 MNHNY and CDR2 SVGAGI (reference sequence). Between the trimmed V and J ends, which lost 5 bases and 4 bases, there was a span of 11 bases. The CDR3 region has the DNA TGTGCCAGCAGTCCCGACAGGCTCTATGGCTACACCTTC. Translated, it gives CASSPDRLYGYTF.

This rearrangement joins TRBV13 to TRBJ2-7; D is unresolved. The CDR3 totals 14 residues. CDR1 is PRHDT, CDR2 FYEKMQ, per germline (reference sequence). The V and J ends lost 3 bases and 2 bases respectively, with 11 bases between them. This chain's CDR3 is CASSLMGMAYEQYF. The CDR3 DNA is TGTGCCAGCAGCTTGATGGGTATGGCCTACGAGCAGTACTTC.

The chain uses TRBV30 and TRBJ1-2; TRBD1 is a possible D gene (5 bases). The ends were cut back, 5 bases at V and 7 bases at J, with 8 bases in the middle. Germline-derived CDR1 and CDR2 are GTSNPN and SVGIG (reference sequence). CDR3 size: 10 residues. CDR3 in amino acids: CAWWDGGYTF. CDR3 in DNA: TGTGCCTGGTGGGACGGTGGCTACACCTTC.

V and J are TRBV28 and TRBJ2-7; maybe TRBD2 (6 bases). The length of the CDR3 is 14 residues. Germline V lookup: CDR1 MDHEN, CDR2 SYDVKM. Trimming took 2 bases from V and 6 from J, leaving 14 bases between them. CDR3 residues: CASSLNPGEAEQYF. In DNA, the CDR3 is TGTGCCAGCAGTTTAAACCCCGGGGAGGCCGAGCAGTACTTC. The whole variable domain, remainder taken from reference TRBV28 and TRBJ2-7, is DVKVTQSSRYLVKRTGEKVFLECVQDMDHENMFWYRQDPGLGLRLIYFSYDVKMKEKGDIPEGYSVSREKKERFSLILESASTNQTSMYLCASSLNPGEAEQYFGPGTRLTVT.

V and J are TRBV10-3 and TRBJ2-1, with 9 positions matching TRBD1. The CDR3 runs 15 residues. J lost 4 bases, V lost 7 bases, and 8 bases had no gene match. Germline V gene data show CDR1 as ENHRY and CDR2 as SYGVKD. The CDR3 sequence: CAIKASGTGYNEQFF. Here the CDR3 DNA reads TGTGCCATCAAGGCCTCTGGGACAGGGTACAATGAGCAGTTCTTC.